This TCR beta chain was observed in a study of T cells after yellow fever vaccination. At the level of the study: For low cell numbers, libraries were made with SMART-Seq v4 Ultra Low Input. Study-wide points: Repertoires sorted by FACS could include abundant clonotypes that are contaminants from the bulk population. At around 95% for CD4 and roughly 87% for CD8, most primary-vaccination clones showed up again after the booster.

This clonotype has at least ten counts. Its antigen is unknown. A 5'RACE template-switching step, the method used to make TCR cDNA, added a universal primer site and UMIs. Using its own MiXCR run on the 5' RACE reads, TCRdb lists one record per CDR3 protein. The sample has more than 200,000 distinct CDR3 sequences, 3.6% seen once. The sample consisted of PBMCs, taken 15 days after the yellow fever booster vaccination. This TCR was sampled from a young man who received the YFV17D yellow fever vaccine.

This chain's CDR3 is CSGLRANYGYTF. Written as DNA, the CDR3 is TGCAGCGGGCTCAGGGCCAACTATGGCTACACCTTC. The chain combines TRBV29-1 with TRBJ1-2; the D gene is possibly TRBD1 (5 bases). The CDR3 sequence is 12 residues long. V was clipped by 7 bases and J by 2 bases, with 11 bases between them. From germline, CDR1 is SQVTM and CDR2 ANQGSEA.